A single sample gave rise to the 13 T cell receptor beta chains below, sequenced in a study of OX40 agonist ivuxolimab in advanced cancers. The method was the immunoSEQ multiplex PCR assay. In TCRdb, the immuneACCESS table is reduced to in-frame sequences with V and J assigned. These tables do not hold every clone; where another copy was compared, an unresolved V gene accounts for under half, and the others remain unexplained. The sample table shows some 67,000 clones, and 88% are seen once. Of the sample, less than 0.65% is held by the ten largest clones. The specimen was CD4+ or CD8+ T cells sorted from blood, collected in a trial of the OX40 agonist ivuxolimab. The receptors were gathered from an adult with an advanced solid tumor such as melanoma, head and neck, liver or kidney cancer.

The V call is TRBV19, the J call TRBJ1-1, with TRBD1 matching over 8 bases. The V gene's germline CDR1 is LNHDA and CDR2 SQIVND (reference sequence). The V gene end was trimmed by 6 bases and the J gene end by 4 bases; junction bases not matched to a gene: 4. CDR3 length: 13 residues. The CDR3 sequence is CASSITGGTEAFF. CDR3 DNA sequence: TGTGCCAGTAGCATCACAGGGGGCACTGAAGCTTTCTTT.

The rearrangement uses TRBV5-6 and TRBJ2-7; TRBD1 matches at 11 bases. Germline values: CDR1 SGHDT, CDR2 YYEEEE. This CDR3 contains 12 residues. V shed 7 bases, J shed 6 bases, and the junction held 3 bases outside the gene matches. This chain's CDR3 is CASRTGGGEQYF. CDR3 in DNA: TGTGCCAGCCGGACAGGGGGCGGCGAGCAGTACTTC.

V and J are TRBV11-2 and TRBJ2-7; D might be TRBD1 (9 bases). CDR3 size: 17 residues. Germline V lookup: CDR1 SGHAT, CDR2 FQNNGV. Trimming took 11 bases from V and 6 from J, leaving 32 bases between them. As DNA, the CDR3 is TGTGCCGGTCGGGAGGGACAGGGCCATGGTAGGCCTTGCGAGCAGTACTTC. It encodes CAGREGQGHGRPCEQYF.

The rearrangement joins TRBV29-1 to TRBJ2-1; D ambiguous. Per germline, CDR1 SQVTM and CDR2 ANQGSEA. There are 10 residues in the CDR3. V gave up 3 bases and J gave up 5 bases, with 2 bases separating them. The chain's CDR3 is CSVDDNEQFF. CDR3 coding DNA: TGCAGCGTTGACGACAATGAGCAGTTCTTC.

V is TRBV19 and J is TRBJ1-1; D gene unclear. The germline V and J ends were trimmed by 6 bases and 1 base, with 9 bases remaining between them. Germline lookup yields CDR1 LNHDA and CDR2 SQIVND (reference sequence). This CDR3 region has 13 residues. DNA of the CDR3: TGTGCCAGTAGGGAGGATAGGAACACTGAAGCTTTCTTT. It is translated as CASREDRNTEAFF.

This chain connects TRBV5-1 to TRBJ2-5; weak D call: TRBD2 (5 bases). Near its end, the DNA agrees better with TRBJ2-7, so the J call may be wrong. The CDR3 is made up of 15 amino acids. Germline CDR1 is SGHRS and CDR2 is YFSETQ. For the CDR3, the DNA is TGCGCCAGCAGCCTTTCGGGGTCTAGTTCCTACGAGCAGTACTTC. Amino acid sequence: CASSLSGSSSYEQYF.

V gene TRBV11-1 combines with J gene TRBJ2-7; TRBD1 agrees at 7 bases. Losses at the gene ends were 4 bases for V and 4 bases for J; bases not matched to a gene: 4. CDR3 length: 13 residues. The germline V gene has CDR1 SGHAT and CDR2 FQDESV (reference sequence). The CDR3: CASSSTQGYEQYF. The CDR3, as DNA: TGTGCCAGCAGCTCTACACAGGGGTACGAGCAGTACTTC.

The table lists this clone with a count of one. This chain links TRBV5-8 with TRBJ1-1; a weak D match, TRBD1 (6 bases). This CDR3 is 16 amino acids long. The V gene's germline CDR1 is SGHTS and CDR2 YDEGEE. V dropped 5 bases and J dropped 0 bases, with 17 bases sitting between them. The CDR3 DNA reads TGTGCCAGCAGTACTGACCTGGGGGGCGTGAACACTGAAGCTTTCTTT. It translates to CASSTDLGGVNTEAFF.

This clone was recorded once. J is TRBJ2-5 and V is TRBV2; 7 bases align to TRBD2. Germline assignment: CDR1 SNHLY and CDR2 FYNNEI. Unmatched junction bases numbered 5, after V lost 0 bases and J lost 1 base. The CDR3 consists of 16 residues. DNA for the CDR3: TGTGCCAGCAGTGAAGCGGCTGGGGGGGTCCAAGAGACCCAGTACTTC. It encodes CASSEAAGGVQETQYF.

The chain carries TRBV5-6 and TRBJ1-2; the D is unclear. Germline V gene sequence: CDR1 SGHDT, CDR2 YYEEEE. The V gene lost 6 bases and the J gene lost 0 bases, with 12 bases spanning the gap. The CDR3 runs to 14 residues. The CDR3 is CASTPTSSNYGYTF. The CDR3 coding sequence is TGTGCCAGCACCCCGACGAGCTCTAACTATGGCTACACCTTC.

This clone was recorded a few times. The chain is built from TRBV5-4 and TRBJ2-5; a possible D gene is TRBD1 (5 bases). CDR1 SGHNT and CDR2 YYREEE come from the germline V gene (reference sequence). This CDR3 contains 14 residues. The ends were cut back, 0 bases at V and 2 bases at J, with 8 bases in the middle. The CDR3 protein is CASSLGQPQETQYF. The CDR3 DNA reads TGTGCCAGCAGCTTGGGACAGCCTCAAGAGACCCAGTACTTC.

The chain combines TRBV2 with TRBJ2-2; D call uncertain. Trimming cost V 4 bases and J 0 bases, with 9 bases left between them. CDR1 and CDR2 (germline): SNHLY, FYNNEI. This CDR3 spans 15 amino acids. This chain's CDR3 is CASSADGSNTGELFF. Written as DNA, the CDR3 is TGTGCCAGCAGTGCGGACGGGTCGAACACCGGGGAGCTGTTTTTT.

The CDR3 here is CASSVGQGYGYTF. CDR3 in DNA: TGTGCCAGCAGCGTAGGACAGGGGTATGGCTACACCTTC. This chain connects TRBV9 to TRBJ1-2; 8 nucleotides agree with TRBD1. This CDR3 has 13 residues. In germline, CDR1 is SGDLS, CDR2 YYNGEE. V shed 0 bases and J 5 bases; nucleotides not matched to a gene: 0. Full variable domain (outside the CDR3, taken from reference TRBV9 and TRBJ1-2): DSGVTQTPKHLITATGQRVTLRCSPRSGDLSVYWYQQSLDQGLQFLIQYYNGEERAKGNILERFSAQQFPDLHSELNLSSLELGDSALYFCASSVGQGYGYTFGSGTRLTVV.